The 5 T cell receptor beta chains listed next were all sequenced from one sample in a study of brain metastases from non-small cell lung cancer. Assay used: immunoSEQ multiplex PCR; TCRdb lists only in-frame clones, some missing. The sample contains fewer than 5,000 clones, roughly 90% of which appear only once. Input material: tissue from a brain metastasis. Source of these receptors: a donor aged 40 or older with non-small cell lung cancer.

The CDR3: CAWRVTGLNYGYTF. The CDR3 nucleotides are TGTGCCTGGAGGGTTACAGGGCTAAACTATGGCTACACCTTC. V usage is TRBV30 and J usage is TRBJ1-2, with a possible D match to TRBD1 (6 bases). V was clipped by 3 bases and J by 2 bases, with 13 bases between them. CDR1 and CDR2 from the germline V gene are GTSNPN and SVGIG (reference sequence). The CDR3 sequence is 14 residues long.

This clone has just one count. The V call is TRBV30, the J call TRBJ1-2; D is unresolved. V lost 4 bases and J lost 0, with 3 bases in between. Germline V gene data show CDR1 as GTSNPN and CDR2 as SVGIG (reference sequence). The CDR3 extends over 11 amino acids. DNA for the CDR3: TGTGCCTGGACACCTAACTATGGCTACACCTTC. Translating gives CAWTPNYGYTF.

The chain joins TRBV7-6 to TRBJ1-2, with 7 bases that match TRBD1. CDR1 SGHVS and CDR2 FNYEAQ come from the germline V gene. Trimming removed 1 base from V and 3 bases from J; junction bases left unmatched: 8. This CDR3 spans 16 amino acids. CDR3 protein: CASSLGNRGRDYGYTF. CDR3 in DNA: TGTGCCAGCAGCTTAGGGAACAGGGGCCGCGACTATGGCTACACCTTC. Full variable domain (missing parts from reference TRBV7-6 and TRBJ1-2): GAGVSQSPRYKVTKRGQDVALRCDPISGHVSLYWYRQALGQGPEFLTYFNYEAQQDKSGLPNDRFSAERPEGSISTLTIQRTEQRDSAMYRCASSLGNRGRDYGYTFGSGTRLTVV.

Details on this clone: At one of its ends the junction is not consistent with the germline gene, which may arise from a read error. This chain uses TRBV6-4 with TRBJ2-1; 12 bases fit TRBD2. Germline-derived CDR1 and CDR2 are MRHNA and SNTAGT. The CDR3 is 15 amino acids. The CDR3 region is CASNDSTSGSNEQFF. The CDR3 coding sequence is TGTGCCAGCAATGACTCGACTAGCGGGAGCAATGAGCAGTTCTTC.

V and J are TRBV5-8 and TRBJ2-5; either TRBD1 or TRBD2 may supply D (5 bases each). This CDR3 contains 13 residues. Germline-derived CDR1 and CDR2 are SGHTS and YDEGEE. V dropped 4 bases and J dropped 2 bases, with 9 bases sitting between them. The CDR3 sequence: CASSRGPQETQYF. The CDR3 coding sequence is TGTGCCAGCAGCAGGGGACCGCAAGAGACCCAGTACTTC.